Detailed here is one TCR beta chain. The data are from a study of shared clonotypes between healthy human individuals. Germline V gene data show CDR1 as MGHRA and CDR2 as YSYEKL. With V trimmed by 1 base and J by 8 bases, 14 bases remained unmatched. The CDR3 extends over 17 amino acids. TCRdb's table, derived via immunoSEQ multiplex PCR, lists solely in-frame clones and lacks some. Of about 2 million clones in the sample, approximately 95% were seen once. The source material was naive CD4+ T cells sorted from blood. Subset here: CD45RA+ positively selected. The V call is TRBV4-1, the J call TRBJ2-1; 7 bases agree with TRBD2. This TCR came from a man aged 18 to 30 in good health. The CDR3 here is CASSQGVTSRTLDEQFF. DNA for the CDR3: TGCGCCAGCAGCCAAGGTGTGACTAGCCGAACTTTGGATGAGCAGTTCTTC.